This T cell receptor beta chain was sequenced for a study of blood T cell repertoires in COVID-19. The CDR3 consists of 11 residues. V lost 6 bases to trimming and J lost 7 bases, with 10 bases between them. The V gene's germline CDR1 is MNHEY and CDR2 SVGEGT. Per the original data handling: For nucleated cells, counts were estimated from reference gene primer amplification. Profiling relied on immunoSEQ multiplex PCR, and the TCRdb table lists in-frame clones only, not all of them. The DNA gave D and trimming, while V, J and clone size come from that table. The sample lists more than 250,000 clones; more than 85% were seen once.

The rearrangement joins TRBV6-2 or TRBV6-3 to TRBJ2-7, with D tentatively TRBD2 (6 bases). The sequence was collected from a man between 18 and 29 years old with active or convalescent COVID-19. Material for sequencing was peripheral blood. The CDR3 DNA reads TGTGCCAGCAGCTTTGGAGGGGAGCAGTACTTC. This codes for CASSFGGEQYF.